This TCR beta chain originates from a study of T cell responses to AZD1222 COVID-19 vaccine. Study-wide points: Nearly half of spike-specific TCRs reportedly target unmutated variant regions. Dominant CD4 TCR responses targeted spike regions 160-218 and 743-854.

Germline V gene lookup returns CDR1 SQVTM and CDR2 ANQGSEA. V lost 5 bases, J lost 0 bases, and 4 bases stayed unmatched. This CDR3 has 13 residues. A note on this clone: Its antigen remains unknown.

The protocol was immunoSEQ multiplex PCR, while the TCRdb copy is restricted to in-frame clones and leaves out a portion. The table has some 100,000 clones, approximately 89% seen once. This specimen was peripheral blood, taken 28 days after the second AZD1222 dose. This receptor was taken from an adult who received the AZD1222 COVID-19 vaccine. This sequence joins TRBV29-1 and TRBJ2-7; TRBD2 matches at 7 bases. The CDR3 nucleotides read TGCAGCGTTTGGCTAGCGGACTCCTACGAGCAGTACTTC. Its translation: CSVWLADSYEQYF.